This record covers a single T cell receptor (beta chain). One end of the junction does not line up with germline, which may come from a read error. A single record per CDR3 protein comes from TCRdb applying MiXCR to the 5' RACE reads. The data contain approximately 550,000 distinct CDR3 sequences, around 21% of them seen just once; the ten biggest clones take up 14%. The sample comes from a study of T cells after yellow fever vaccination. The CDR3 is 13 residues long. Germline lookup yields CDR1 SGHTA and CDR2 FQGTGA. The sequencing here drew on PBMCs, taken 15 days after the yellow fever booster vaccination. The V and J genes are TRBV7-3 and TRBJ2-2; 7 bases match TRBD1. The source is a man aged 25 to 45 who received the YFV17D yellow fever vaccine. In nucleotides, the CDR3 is TGTGACAGCAGGGCAGGGGGTGCAGGGGAGCTGTTTTTT. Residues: CDSRAGGAGELFF.